These 22 T cell receptor beta chains came from one sample sequenced in a study of CD8+CD57+ T cells in acquired aplastic anemia (dated by TCRdb to 2016 to 2018). For sequencing, an Illumina HiSeq 2000 was employed. Genomic DNA served as template for TCR beta VDJ combination and CDR3 sequence profiling. The raw public data were reprocessed by TCRdb itself: fastp quality trimming at Q25, MiXCR clonotype calling, in-frame beta chains only. Rows with one shared CDR3 protein collapse into an entry with the most common genes and DNA. The sample includes about 190,000 distinct CDR3 sequences, with approximately 50% observed a single time. The top ten hold 15% to 20% of the sample. What was sequenced was sorted CD4+, CD8+, or CD8+CD57+ T cells (not recorded which) from PBMCs. These receptors all come from a human donor in good health, serving as a control.

This clonotype appeared a single time. This chain connects TRBV19 to TRBJ1-6; D perhaps matches TRBD1 (5 bases). The ends were cut back, 3 bases at V and 3 bases at J, with 21 bases in the middle. The CDR3 consists of 19 residues. From germline, CDR1 is LNHDA and CDR2 SQIVND (reference sequence). In DNA form, the CDR3 reads TGTGCCAGTAGTATTTTGGCGGGGACCGACAGAGGCTATAATTCACCCCTCCACTTT. It specifies CASSILAGTDRGYNSPLHF. Full variable domain (rest looked up from reference TRBV19 and TRBJ1-6): DGGITQSPKYLFRKEGQNVTLSCEQNLNHDAMYWYRQDPGQGLRLIYYSQIVNDFQKGDIAEGYSVSREKKESFPLTVTSAQKNPTAFYLCASSILAGTDRGYNSPLHFGNGTRLTVT.

V and J are TRBV19 and TRBJ1-1; 8 bases are a match to TRBD1. Germline loops: CDR1 LNHDA, CDR2 SQIVND (reference sequence). The V gene end was trimmed by 6 bases and the J gene end by 4 bases; junction bases not matched to a gene: 7. The CDR3 length is 14 residues. The CDR3 nucleotides are TGTGCCAGTAGGAGTCAGGGGGCGAGCACTGAAGCTTTCTTT. Translation gives CASRSQGASTEAFF.

This clonotype was seen ten or more times. The chain combines TRBV30 with TRBJ1-6, with a tentative D call TRBD1 (5 bases). The V end was cut by 4 bases, the J end by 9 bases, with 10 bases between. The germline V gene has CDR1 GTSNPN and CDR2 SVGIG (reference sequence). This CDR3 has 12 residues. The CDR3 here is CAWNQGGSPLHF. CDR3 DNA: TGTGCCTGGAATCAGGGCGGTTCACCCCTCCACTTT.

V and J are TRBV7-2 and TRBJ2-7, with D perhaps matching TRBD2 (5 bases). V gave up 8 bases and J gave up 1 base, with 12 bases separating them. CDR1 and CDR2 from the germline V gene are SGHTA and FQGNSA. The CDR3 is 13 residues long. The CDR3 sequence: CASGGRYSYEQYF. Written as DNA, the CDR3 is TGTGCCAGCGGAGGACGCTATTCCTACGAGCAGTACTTC.

The chain employs TRBV29-1 and TRBJ2-3, with TRBD1 matching 7 bases. The CDR3 runs to 12 residues. Germline V gives CDR1 SQVTM, CDR2 ANQGSEA. V dropped 4 bases and J dropped 4; count of bases not matched to a gene: 2. CDR3 in DNA: TGCAGCGTTGGGACAGGATCAGATACGCAGTATTTT. This translates into CSVGTGSDTQYF.

The chain recombines TRBV7-8 with TRBJ2-7, with TRBD2 matching 11 bases. Trimming removed 5 bases from V and 0 bases from J; junction bases left unmatched: 3. This CDR3 spans 15 amino acids. CDR1 and CDR2 from the germline V gene are SGHVS and FQNEAQ. The CDR3 spells CASSRTSGSSYEQYF. The CDR3 DNA reads as TGTGCCAGCAGCCGAACTAGCGGGAGCTCCTACGAGCAGTACTTC.

This clonotype has a count of ten or more. The chain is built from TRBV6-2 or TRBV6-3 and TRBJ1-2; D is uncertain. Germline CDR1 is MNHEY and CDR2 is SVGEGT. The V and J ends lost 1 base and 5 bases respectively, with 5 bases between them. The CDR3 runs 12 residues. CDR3 sequence (DNA): TGTGCCAGCAGTTACTTCCTTTATGGCTACACCTTC. Translated, it gives CASSYFLYGYTF.

In regard to this clonotype: A much bigger clone sits one base away, suggesting this may be a read error. The conserved phenylalanine or tryptophan normally closing the CDR3 is absent here, so this likely arose from a read error. The gene calls are TRBV7-9 and TRBJ1-5; 7 bases map to TRBD1. The CDR3 consists of 16 residues. Germline trimming cut 2 bases from V and 4 bases from J; bases unmatched to any gene: 8. The V gene's germline CDR1 is SEHNR and CDR2 FQNEAQ (reference sequence). CDR3: CASSLKWGQTNQPQHC. The CDR3 DNA reads TGTGCCAGCAGCTTAAAATGGGGACAGACAAATCAGCCCCAGCATTGT.

Many counts were recorded for this clonotype. The chain uses TRBV10-3 and TRBJ2-3, with TRBD2 identical over 12 bases. V gave up 6 bases and J gave up 6 bases; unmatched junction bases: 4. Germline V gives CDR1 ENHRY, CDR2 SYGVKD. CDR3 length: 14 residues. The CDR3 region is CAISPTSGGDTQYF. CDR3 nucleotide sequence: TGTGCCATCAGCCCAACTAGCGGGGGGGATACGCAGTATTTT.

This clonotype appeared a few times. The rearrangement joins TRBV10-1 to TRBJ2-6, with D perhaps matching TRBD1 (5 bases). Trimming left V 7 bases short and J 3 bases short, with 13 bases between. Germline values: CDR1 WNHNN, CDR2 SYGVQD (reference sequence). The CDR3 has 15 residues. CDR3 DNA: TGCGCCAGCAAGGTTGACAGATTTGGGGCCAACGTCCTGACTTTC. Its translation: CASKVDRFGANVLTF.

Comment on this clonotype: An end of the junction differs from the germline gene, which may be a read error. This chain uses TRBV18 with TRBJ2-3; a possible D gene is TRBD1 (5 bases). Germline assignment: CDR1 KGHSH and CDR2 LQKENI. The CDR3 contains 14 residues. The CDR3 region is CAGSPRRRADTQYF. In nucleotides, the CDR3 is TGTGCCGGCTCACCACGGCGCAGGGCAGATACGCAGTATTTT.

With respect to this clonotype: Since a much larger clone is just one base distant, this may be a read error. V usage is TRBV10-2 and J usage is TRBJ2-7; D is perhaps TRBD2 (5 bases). CDR3 size: 16 residues. The germline V gene has CDR1 WSHSY and CDR2 SAAADI. Here the CDR3 DNA reads TGTGCCAGCGGTGTGAGTGCCCCAGCCCTCTCCTACAAGCAGTACTTC. Its protein product is CASGVSAPALSYKQYF.

This sequence joins TRBV25-1 and TRBJ1-4; D is uncertain. Per the germline V gene, CDR1 is MGHDK and CDR2 is SYGVNS. V was clipped by 4 bases and J by 8 bases, with 17 bases between them. This CDR3 is built from 15 residues. CDR3 DNA sequence: TGTGCCAGCAGTGTCCCAGGTTCCTCGAGAGAAAAACTGTTTTTT. It yields the protein CASSVPGSSREKLFF.

The CDR3 nucleotides are TGTGCCAGCAGCTTAACGGGGGGGACCCAGTACTTC. Its translation is CASSLTGGTQYF. The gene calls are TRBV7-2 and TRBJ2-5; TRBD2 agrees at 7 bases. Trimming removed 2 bases from V and 7 bases from J; junction bases left unmatched: 1. The CDR3 runs to 12 residues. Germline V gene sequence: CDR1 SGHTA, CDR2 FQGNSA.

The V and J genes are TRBV7-3 and TRBJ2-7, with 9 bases lining up with TRBD1. CDR1 and CDR2 from the germline V gene are SGHTA and FQGTGA. The CDR3 is made up of 15 amino acids. The ends lost 6 bases at V and 4 bases at J; junction bases unmatched: 10. CDR3 sequence: CASSYAGDREYEQYF. In DNA form, the CDR3 reads TGTGCCAGCAGTTATGCGGGGGACAGGGAGTACGAGCAGTACTTC.

The V and J genes are TRBV20-1 and TRBJ2-3, with no clear D. The CDR3 sequence is 14 residues long. Germline V gene lookup returns CDR1 DFQATT and CDR2 SNEGSKA (reference sequence). Trimming stripped 3 bases from V and 2 bases from J, with 12 bases between. The CDR3 coding sequence is TGCAGTGCTAGTGTTAAGTTTTCCACAGATACGCAGTATTTT. Its translation: CSASVKFSTDTQYF.

This clonotype occurred many times. This sequence joins TRBV6-2 or TRBV6-3 and TRBJ1-5; D uncertain. Germline CDR1 is MNHEY and CDR2 is SVGEGT. The CDR3 loop spans 14 amino acids. Trimming removed 6 bases at V and 2 bases at J, with 11 bases between. The CDR3 DNA is TGTGCCAGCAGGGAGGATGGTGGCAATCAGCCCCAGCATTTT. Encoded protein: CASREDGGNQPQHF.

This clonotype has ten or more counts. J is TRBJ2-3 and V is TRBV20-1, with TRBD2 matching over 8 bases. The V gene's germline CDR1 is DFQATT and CDR2 SNEGSKA (reference sequence). The CDR3 has 15 residues. The trim removed 4 bases at V and 3 bases at J, leaving 9 bases unmatched. The CDR3 region has the DNA TGCAGTGCTATTTCGGGGGGGGCCAGGACAGATACGCAGTATTTT. It translates to CSAISGGARTDTQYF.

The gene calls are TRBV9 and TRBJ1-2; D might be TRBD1 (6 bases). The CDR3 consists of 14 residues. The V gene's germline CDR1 is SGDLS and CDR2 YYNGEE. V lost 4 bases and J lost 4, with 14 bases in between. CDR3 bases: TGTGCCAGCAGCTTAGGTGGGGGCGTCTATGGCTACACCTTC. Amino acids: CASSLGGGVYGYTF. Combining the CDR3 with reference TRBV9 and TRBJ1-2 gives the whole variable domain DSGVTQTPKHLITATGQRVTLRCSPRSGDLSVYWYQQSLDQGLQFLIQYYNGEERAKGNILERFSAQQFPDLHSELNLSSLELGDSALYFCASSLGGGVYGYTFGSGTRLTVV.

The gene calls are TRBV5-1 and TRBJ2-2; D is undetermined. Germline V gene lookup returns CDR1 SGHRS and CDR2 YFSETQ. This CDR3 region has 16 residues. V shed 0 bases and J shed 1 base, with 10 bases lying between them. The CDR3, as DNA: TGCGCCAGCAGCTTGGAATTCTACGGGAACACCGGGGAGCTGTTTTTT. Encoded protein: CASSLEFYGNTGELFF.

Many counts were recorded for this clonotype. The chain couples TRBV11-3 to TRBJ2-3, with 9 bases that match TRBD1. Germline CDR1 and CDR2: SGHNT and YENEEA. The CDR3 length is 17 residues. The J segment lost 2 bases and the V segment lost 0 bases, leaving 6 bases of the junction unmatched. CDR3 sequence: CASSLERDRVFTDTQYF. The CDR3 DNA sequence: TGTGCCAGCAGCTTAGAGCGGGACAGGGTGTTCACAGATACGCAGTATTTT.

The chain employs TRBV10-3 and TRBJ2-5; D possibly corresponds to TRBD2 (7 bases). The DNA end is a closer match to TRBJ2-7, so the J assignment may be wrong. This CDR3 comprises 14 residues. The germline V gene has CDR1 ENHRY and CDR2 SYGVKD. CDR3 coding DNA: TGTGCCATCAGTGAGAGGGGGGAGGGCTACGAGCAGTACTTC. Amino acids: CAISERGEGYEQYF.